These T cell receptor beta chains were read from a single sample in a study of blood T cell repertoires in COVID-19. Clones were read by immunoSEQ multiplex PCR, and TCRdb kept only the in-frame ones, dropping some. Of 120,000 to 150,000 clones listed, about 91% are singletons. Material for sequencing was peripheral blood. The receptors come from a human donor in a cohort sampled during active COVID-19. The CDR3 runs from the conserved cysteine through the conserved F or W. The D gene is left open where the match is weak. Clone size is shown for a subset of rows, as once, few, many or a class of expanded clone.

TRBJ2-7,-,TRBV15,-,CATSRARDSFYEQYF,TGTGCCACCAGCAGAGCGCGGGATTCGTTCTACGAGCAGTACTTC
TRBJ1-5,few,TRBV28,-,CASSQTGLGSNQPQHF,TGTGCCAGCAGTCAGACAGGCCTAGGGAGCAATCAGCCCCAGCATTTT
TRBJ1-5,once,TRBV6-5,-,CASSYSRENQPQHF,TGTGCCAGCAGTTACTCGAGAGAGAATCAGCCCCAGCATTTT
TRBJ1-5,-,TRBV4-3,TRBD1,CASSHTRGQDQPQHF,TGCGCCAGCAGCCATACCAGGGGGCAGGATCAGCCCCAGCATTTT
TRBJ2-2,-,TRBV7-9,TRBD2,CASSLGGGSPNTGELFF,TGTGCCAGCAGCTTAGGCGGCGGGAGTCCGAACACCGGGGAGCTGTTTTTT
TRBJ2-1,-,TRBV4-1,TRBD2,CASSQDPTSGLYNEQFF,TGCGCCAGCAGCCAAGATCCGACTAGCGGGCTTTACAATGAGCAGTTCTTC
TRBJ2-1,-,TRBV2,TRBD1,CASSETGGNEQFF,TGTGCCAGCAGTGAAACAGGGGGAAATGAGCAGTTCTTC
TRBJ2-5,-,TRBV6-5,-,CASSYSRAQVETQYF,TGTGCCAGCAGTTACTCGAGAGCTCAGGTCGAGACCCAGTACTTC
TRBJ2-1,-,TRBV5-6,TRBD2,CASSLRRGGIDEQFF,TGTGCCAGCAGCTTGCGGCGGGGGGGCATCGATGAGCAGTTCTTC
TRBJ1-2,-,TRBV11-2,-,CASSFQGRLSGYTF,TGTGCCAGCAGCTTCCAGGGGAGACTCTCTGGCTACACCTTC
TRBJ2-1,-,TRBV5-6,TRBD1,CASRPTGGHNNEQFF,TGTGCCAGCAGGCCAACAGGGGGCCATAACAATGAGCAGTTCTTC
TRBJ2-6,-,TRBV19,-,CASSTTGLRGTGANVLTF,TGTGCCAGTAGTACCACGGGTCTCCGTGGCACTGGGGCCAACGTCCTGACTTTC
TRBJ1-2,-,TRBV12-3/TRBV12-4,-,CASSQTGGYTF,TGTGCCAGCAGCCAGACGGGGGGCTACACCTTC
TRBJ2-1,-,TRBV7-2,TRBD2,CASSPFSGEDEQFF,TGTGCCAGCAGCCCGTTCAGCGGGGAGGATGAGCAGTTCTTC
TRBJ1-2,-,TRBV2,-,CASGQGTLYGYTF,TGTGCCAGCGGTCAGGGGACACTCTATGGCTACACCTTC
TRBJ2-6,-,TRBV27,-,CASRVGPEAGANVLTF,TGTGCCAGCAGAGTCGGCCCAGAGGCCGGGGCCAACGTCCTGACTTTC
TRBJ1-2,-,TRBV6-5,-,CASRPFPQGNYGYTF,TGTGCCAGCAGGCCCTTTCCACAGGGAAACTATGGCTACACCTTC
TRBJ2-2,-,TRBV4-3,TRBD1,CASSSGTGVERNTGELFF,TGCGCCAGCAGCTCCGGGACAGGGGTTGAAAGGAACACCGGGGAGCTGTTTTTT
TRBJ2-1,-,TRBV15,-,CATSKQWNFDEQFF,TGTGCCACCAGTAAACAGTGGAACTTCGATGAGCAGTTCTTC
TRBJ2-7,-,TRBV14,-,CASSQPGTRPDEQYF,TGTGCCAGCAGCCAACCCGGGACAAGGCCTGACGAGCAGTACTTC
TRBJ2-1,-,TRBV6-6,-,CASSPPRRGTYNEQFF,TGTGCCAGCAGTCCACCGAGAAGGGGGACATACAATGAGCAGTTCTTC
TRBJ2-5,once,TRBV7-9,-,CASSLAQGDGQETQYF,TGTGCCAGCAGCTTAGCGCAGGGTGACGGACAAGAGACCCAGTACTTC
TRBJ2-6,-,TRBV4-1,-,CASSQVWGGPGANVLTF,TGCGCCAGCAGCCAAGTCTGGGGGGGCCCTGGGGCCAACGTCCTGACTTTC
TRBJ2-2,-,TRBV9,-,CASSVSLPDSYTGELFF,TGTGCCAGCAGCGTATCTCTTCCGGACAGCTACACCGGGGAGCTGTTTTTT
TRBJ2-6,-,TRBV18,-,CASSPADTAGANVLTF,TGTGCCAGCTCACCTGCGGACACCGCTGGGGCCAACGTCCTGACTTTC
TRBJ2-5,-,TRBV29-1,-,CSVEEGGRETQYF,TGCAGCGTTGAAGAGGGGGGGCGGGAGACCCAGTACTTC
TRBJ1-5,-,TRBV6-5,-,CASSTRSNQPQHF,TGTGCCAGCAGTACCAGAAGCAATCAGCCCCAGCATTTT
TRBJ1-1,-,TRBV7-2,TRBD1,CASSVRDRGTEAFF,TGTGCCAGCAGCGTCCGGGACAGGGGGACTGAAGCTTTCTTT
TRBJ1-5,-,TRBV6-2/TRBV6-3,-,CASSYSRVSYSNQPQHF,TGTGCCAGCAGTTACTCGAGGGTCTCTTATAGCAATCAGCCCCAGCATTTT
TRBJ1-4,-,TRBV6-5,TRBD1,CASSVQGNYNEKLFF,TGTGCCAGCAGCGTACAGGGGAATTACAATGAAAAGCTGTTTTTT